A single TCR beta chain is shown here with its context. No antigen is known for it. Naive CD8 isolation took CD45RO-negative cells positively selected for CCR7 and excluded terminally differentiated effector memory CD45RA+ cells. This record belongs to a study of shared clonotypes between healthy human individuals. Study-level findings and limits: Depth was large, yet rarefaction showed that sorted-subset sequencing was incomplete. Only a few donors were included, so the genetic and exposure-history diversity represented was limited. Clonotypes not shared had lower generation probabilities than those common to all four donors.

Trimming cost V 3 bases and J 1 base, with 11 bases left between them. Per the germline V gene, CDR1 is LNHDA and CDR2 is SQIVND (reference sequence). This CDR3 contains 15 residues. Generated by immunoSEQ multiplex PCR, the TCRdb table keeps only in-frame clones and is missing some. Of about 2.1 million clones detected, approximately 92% appear once; the ten largest clones hold approximately 1.6%. The sample comprised naive CD8+ T cells from PBMCs. The clonotype was recovered from a man in his late teens or twenties in good health. Some clones in this sample may be carry-over from other donors' samples. This chain uses TRBV19 with TRBJ2-3; D gene uncertain. The CDR3 sequence is CASSILAPGTDTQYF. The CDR3 region has the DNA TGTGCCAGTAGTATTTTAGCTCCCGGCACAGATACGCAGTATTTT.